This T cell receptor beta chain was sequenced for a study of vaccination effects on CD4 cells after COVID-19. As for the study in general: A couple of convalescent donors provided samples 16 days and one week before vaccination.

Whole-study findings and limits: Following vaccination, convalescents' spike-reactive clones were mostly new ones induced by the vaccine.

Peptide-pool stimulation followed by sequencing identified expanded antigen-specific CD4+ clonotypes in the ViraFEST assay. Subsequent to a culture period of nine to ten days, CD4+ T cells were isolated. PCR showed that the person got SARS-CoV-2 infection at some point between March and December 2020. Clones were read by immunoSEQ multiplex PCR, and TCRdb kept only the in-frame ones, dropping some. In the table there are about 37,000 clones, approximately 70% of which are singletons. This clone appeared a few times. Its antigen remains unidentified. The source was CD4+ T cells from PBMCs cultured with a peptide pool, collected before COVID-19 vaccination. The receptor's source is a human donor who had a prior SARS-CoV-2 infection.

The CDR3 protein is CASLFVGDRFFSSYNSPLHF. The CDR3 bases are TGTGCCAGCCTTTTCGTAGGGGACCGCTTTTTCTCGTCCTATAATTCACCCCTCCACTTT. V is TRBV7-3 and J is TRBJ1-6; the D gene is possibly TRBD1 (5 bases). The germline V gene encodes CDR1 SGHTA and CDR2 FQGTGA. Between the trimmed V and J ends, which lost 8 bases and 1 base, there was a span of 27 bases. This CDR3 contains 20 residues.